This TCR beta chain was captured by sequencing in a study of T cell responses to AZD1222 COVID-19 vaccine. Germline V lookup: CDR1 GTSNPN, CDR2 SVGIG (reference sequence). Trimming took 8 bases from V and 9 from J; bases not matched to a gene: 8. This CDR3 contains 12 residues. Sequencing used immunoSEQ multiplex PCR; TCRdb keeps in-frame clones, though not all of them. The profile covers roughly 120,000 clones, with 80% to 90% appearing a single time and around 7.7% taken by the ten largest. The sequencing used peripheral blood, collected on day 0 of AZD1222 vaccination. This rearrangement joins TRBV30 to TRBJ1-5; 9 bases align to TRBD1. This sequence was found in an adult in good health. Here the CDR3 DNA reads TGTGCCCAGGGGACAGGGCCTGCGCCCCAGCATTTT. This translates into CAQGTGPAPQHF.